The rows below give T cell receptor beta chains drawn from one sample of a study of OX40 agonist ivuxolimab in advanced cancers. Repertoires were generated with immunoSEQ multiplex PCR, while TCRdb's copy carries only in-frame clones and drops some. There are around 50,000 clones in the sample; approximately 84% occur only once, and approximately 1.2% lies in the top ten. The sample consisted of CD4+ or CD8+ T cells sorted from blood, taken in a trial of the OX40 agonist ivuxolimab. The receptors come from an adult with an advanced solid tumor such as melanoma, head and neck, liver or kidney cancer. CDR3s include the opening cysteine and the closing phenylalanine or tryptophan. The D gene is left open where the match is weak. Size values are once, few and many counts, or a class for expanded clones, and some rows have none.

j_gene: TRBJ2-3; v_gene: TRBV7-6; abundance: .; d_gene: .; CDR3nt: TGTGCCAGCAGCTTTGAAGGGGGAGGGGTAGGACGAGATAATACGCAGTATTTT; CDR3aa: CASSFEGGGVGRDNTQYF
j_gene: TRBJ1-2; v_gene: TRBV10-3; abundance: .; d_gene: TRBD1; CDR3nt: TGTGCCATCAGTTTAGGACAGGGGCCCGGTGGCTACACCTTC; CDR3aa: CAISLGQGPGGYTF
j_gene: TRBJ1-5; v_gene: TRBV18; abundance: .; d_gene: .; CDR3nt: TGTGCCAGCTCACCGGACTCGGGGTCTCAGCCCCAGCATTTT; CDR3aa: CASSPDSGSQPQHF
j_gene: TRBJ2-7; v_gene: TRBV30; abundance: .; d_gene: .; CDR3nt: TGTGCCTGGAGTGTACGGGGCAACGAGCAGTACTTC; CDR3aa: CAWSVRGNEQYF
j_gene: TRBJ2-5; v_gene: TRBV9; abundance: .; d_gene: .; CDR3nt: TGTGCCAGCAGCGTAGGTTCGGGTGGAAATAAAGAGACCCAGTACTTC; CDR3aa: CASSVGSGGNKETQYF
j_gene: TRBJ1-5; v_gene: TRBV18; abundance: .; d_gene: .; CDR3nt: TGTGCCAGCTCACCTTCTTCGGGGGGCCGTCAGCCCCAGCATTTT; CDR3aa: CASSPSSGGRQPQHF
j_gene: TRBJ2-1; v_gene: TRBV1; abundance: .; d_gene: .; CDR3nt: TGCACCAGCAGCCAAGGATCTAAACTAGCTACCTACAATGAGCAGTTCTTC; CDR3aa: CTSSQGSKLATYNEQFF
j_gene: TRBJ1-5; v_gene: TRBV30; abundance: .; d_gene: TRBD1; CDR3nt: TGTGCCTGGAGTCTGAACGGGCAGGGGGGGCCCCAGCATTTT; CDR3aa: CAWSLNGQGGPQHF
j_gene: TRBJ2-2; v_gene: TRBV4-3; abundance: .; d_gene: .; CDR3nt: TGCGCCAGCAGCCAAGAAGGGGGGAAGACCGGGGAGCTGTTTTTT; CDR3aa: CASSQEGGKTGELFF
j_gene: TRBJ2-5; v_gene: TRBV9; abundance: .; d_gene: TRBD2; CDR3nt: TGTGCCAGCAGCGTAGGGTCGGGAGGGTCCGGGCAAGAGACCCAGTACTTC; CDR3aa: CASSVGSGGSGQETQYF
j_gene: TRBJ1-1; v_gene: TRBV11-2; abundance: .; d_gene: TRBD1; CDR3nt: TGTGCCAGCAGTCGTTCGACGACAGGGTTGAACACTGAAGCTTTCTTT; CDR3aa: CASSRSTTGLNTEAFF
j_gene: TRBJ2-1; v_gene: TRBV19; abundance: .; d_gene: TRBD1; CDR3nt: TGTGCCAGTAGTATTGGACAGGGGGCAAATGAGCAGTTCTTC; CDR3aa: CASSIGQGANEQFF
j_gene: TRBJ2-1; v_gene: TRBV30; abundance: few; d_gene: .; CDR3nt: TGTGCCTGGAGTGTCCGCCGTGGGAAAGATGAGCAGTTCTTC; CDR3aa: CAWSVRRGKDEQFF
j_gene: TRBJ2-2; v_gene: TRBV19; abundance: .; d_gene: TRBD1; CDR3nt: TGTGCCAGTAGTGGGGTCCCGGGACAGGGACGGGACACCGGGGAGCTGTTTTTT; CDR3aa: CASSGVPGQGRDTGELFF
j_gene: TRBJ1-1; v_gene: TRBV11-3; abundance: .; d_gene: .; CDR3nt: TGTGCCAGCAGCTTAGAGGGGCACGAGGAAGCTTTCTTT; CDR3aa: CASSLEGHEEAFF
j_gene: TRBJ1-2; v_gene: TRBV7-2; abundance: .; d_gene: .; CDR3nt: TGTGCCAGCAGCTTAGGACAGGTCAGCTATGGCTACACCTTC; CDR3aa: CASSLGQVSYGYTF
j_gene: TRBJ1-2; v_gene: TRBV28; abundance: .; d_gene: TRBD1; CDR3nt: TGTGCCAGCAGTCTAAGGGGGACAGGGTTTATCTATGGCTACACCTTC; CDR3aa: CASSLRGTGFIYGYTF
j_gene: TRBJ2-2; v_gene: TRBV11-1; abundance: .; d_gene: TRBD1; CDR3nt: TGTGCCAGCACCCCCCGGGACAGGGGAAATGGGGAGCTGTTTTTT; CDR3aa: CASTPRDRGNGELFF
j_gene: TRBJ2-7; v_gene: TRBV4-1; abundance: .; d_gene: .; CDR3nt: TGCGCCAGCAGCCCCCCGGGGCTACTGTGGGAGCAGTACTTC; CDR3aa: CASSPPGLLWEQYF
j_gene: TRBJ2-1; v_gene: TRBV27; abundance: .; d_gene: .; CDR3nt: TGTGCCAGCAGTTTAGAAGTAACTCCCCTCTACAATGAGCAGTTCTTC; CDR3aa: CASSLEVTPLYNEQFF
j_gene: TRBJ1-1; v_gene: TRBV15; abundance: .; d_gene: .; CDR3nt: TGTGCCACCAGCTGGGGCTCCATGAACACTGAAGCTTTCTTT; CDR3aa: CATSWGSMNTEAFF
j_gene: TRBJ1-2; v_gene: TRBV7-9; abundance: .; d_gene: .; CDR3nt: TGTGCCAGCAGCATAGGTACCGGGTCTCAAGGGGGCTACACCTTC; CDR3aa: CASSIGTGSQGGYTF
j_gene: TRBJ1-5; v_gene: TRBV2; abundance: .; d_gene: .; CDR3nt: TGTGCCAGCAGTGCCGGGATGGGAAATCAGCCCCAGCATTTT; CDR3aa: CASSAGMGNQPQHF
j_gene: TRBJ1-3; v_gene: TRBV15; abundance: .; d_gene: .; CDR3nt: TGTGCCACCAGCAGAGATCGGTCTGTCTCTGGAAACACCATATATTTT; CDR3aa: CATSRDRSVSGNTIYF
j_gene: TRBJ2-7; v_gene: TRBV5-5; abundance: .; d_gene: .; CDR3nt: TGTGCCAGCAGCTTGGTAGGGGTAGACACCTACGAGCAGTACTTC; CDR3aa: CASSLVGVDTYEQYF